The source of this T cell receptor (beta chain) is a study of cytomegalovirus exposure and HLA in healthy donors. Points on this clone: Its antigen remains unidentified.

The CDR3 is made up of 16 amino acids. Primers for the PCR totalled 60 Vbeta and 13 Jbeta. The table came from immunoSEQ multiplex PCR; TCRdb's copy has only in-frame clones and leaves some out. This repertoire shows about 130,000 clones, roughly 80% found once; its top ten account for over 2.5%. Study results and caveats: The study reported that TCR beta sequences accurately predicted HLA-A and HLA-B alleles in most subjects.

V is TRBV21-1 and J is TRBJ1-1; the table's TRBD1 call for D was not verified on the DNA. TRBV21-1 is a pseudogene. Sequenced input: PBMCs. The clonotype originates from a male donor in good health and CMV-seronegative. CDR3 DNA sequence: TGTGCCAGCAGCAAAGCGGGCGAGGGGGTGAACACTGAAGCTTTCTTT. Encoded protein: CASSKAGEGVNTEAFF.